A selection of T cell receptor beta chains follows, all from one sample in a study of CD8 T cells in Susac syndrome. TCRdb analysed the immunoSEQ multiplex PCR reads with MiXCR anew, one entry per CDR3 protein. The table lists approximately 150,000 distinct CDR3 sequences, around 94% of them singletons, with 0.08% to 0.095% in the top ten. The sample taken for sequencing was CD4+ T cells from PBMCs. These receptors came from a human donor with multiple sclerosis. CDR3s include the opening cysteine and the closing phenylalanine or tryptophan. The D gene is left open where the match is weak. Clone size is stated in some rows and not others, as once, few, many or a class when expanded.

TRBD2	TRBV29-1	TRBJ2-3	NA	14	TGCAGCGTTGAACTAGCGGGAGTCACAGATACGCAGTATTTT	CSVELAGVTDTQYF
TRBD1	TRBV29-1	TRBJ2-6	NA	15	TGCAGCGTTTCCAGACAGGGGGCTGGGGCCAACGTCCTGACTTTC	CSVSRQGAGANVLTF
TRBD2	TRBV3-1	TRBJ2-7	few	16	TGTGCCAGCAGCCAATTTGGGGGAGGGCCTAACTACGAGCAGTACTTC	CASSQFGGGPNYEQYF
NA	TRBV29-1	TRBJ2-7	NA	13	TGCAGCGTTGACAGGGGAAGTTCCTACGAGCAGTACTTC	CSVDRGSSYEQYF
NA	TRBV12-3/TRBV12-4	TRBJ2-5	few	13	TGTGCCAGCAGTTTATCCGGCCAAGAGACCCAGTACTTC	CASSLSGQETQYF
TRBD2	TRBV6-6	TRBJ2-3	once	14	TGTGCCAGCAGTAGCGGGAGTGCCACAGATACGCAGTATTTT	CASSSGSATDTQYF
NA	TRBV6-1	TRBJ2-1	NA	11	TGTGCCAGCAGTGATTACATTGAGCAGTTCTTC	CASSDYIEQFF
TRBD1	TRBV6-2/TRBV6-3	TRBJ1-1	NA	15	TGTGCCAGCAGTTACCTGGGGACAGCAAACACTGAAGCTTTCTTT	CASSYLGTANTEAFF
TRBD2	TRBV5-4	TRBJ2-7	NA	15	TGTGCCAGCAGCTTGGTGCTTAGCGGGAGCTACGAGCAGTACTTC	CASSLVLSGSYEQYF
NA	TRBV6-1	TRBJ1-1	NA	13	TGTGCCAGCAGCCTCCAGGTGTACACTGAAGCTTTCTTT	CASSLQVYTEAFF
NA	TRBV5-6	TRBJ2-5	few	13	TGTGCCAGCAGCTTGGCCAACCAAGAGACCCAGTACTTC	CASSLANQETQYF
NA	TRBV29-1	TRBJ2-5	NA	11	TGCAGCGTTGACTCGCGAGAGACCCAGTACTTC	CSVDSRETQYF
TRBD1	TRBV23-1	TRBJ1-5	NA	16	TGCGCCAGCAGTCATTCACAGGGGGCGAGCAATCAGCCCCAGCATTTT	CASSHSQGASNQPQHF
NA	TRBV30	TRBJ2-7	NA	13	TGTGCCTGGAGTGTATTGGGAACCTACGAGCAGTACTTC	CAWSVLGTYEQYF
NA	TRBV2	TRBJ2-7	NA	13	TGTGCCAGCTCTAGCGTTCGGTCCTACGAGCAGTACTTC	CASSSVRSYEQYF
NA	TRBV7-9	TRBJ2-2	NA	9	TGTGCCAGCGGCGGGGAGCTGTTTTTT	CASGGELFF
TRBD2	TRBV5-1	TRBJ2-1	NA	16	TGCGCCAGCAGCTGGGCGGGGGACTCCCGAATAAATGAGCAGTTCTTC	CASSWAGDSRINEQFF
NA	TRBV7-9	TRBJ1-1	NA	15	TGTGCCAGCAGCTTAGTGACGGGGTCGGGCACTGAAGCTTTCTTT	CASSLVTGSGTEAFF
NA	TRBV30	TRBJ2-3	NA	13	TGTGCCTGGAGTAGGAGGGTACCAGATACGCAGTATTTT	CAWSRRVPDTQYF
NA	TRBV19	TRBJ1-5	NA	12	TGTGCCAGTAGTATATCTCTTCAGCCCCAGCATTTT	CASSISLQPQHF
TRBD1	TRBV30	TRBJ2-1	NA	12	TGTGCCTGGAGTAAGGGGGCTAATGAGCAGTTCTTC	CAWSKGANEQFF
NA	TRBV3-1	TRBJ1-2	once	14	TGTGCCAGCAGCCAAGACAGGGTGAGAGGCGGCTACACCTTC	CASSQDRVRGGYTF
NA	TRBV28	TRBJ2-2	NA	15	TGTGCCAGCAGATTGGCTAGCTCCAACACCGGGGAGCTGTTTTTT	CASRLASSNTGELFF
NA	TRBV12-3/TRBV12-4	TRBJ2-7	NA	14	TGTGCCAGCAGTCCCGGCCAGATCTTATACGAGCAGTACTTC	CASSPGQILYEQYF
NA	TRBV28	TRBJ1-2	once	13	TGTGCCAGCAGTTTATCGGCGGAATATGGCTACACCTTC	CASSLSAEYGYTF
TRBD1	TRBV6-1	TRBJ2-7	NA	14	TGTGCCAGCAGTAAGGGGGCGAGCTCCTACGAGCAGTACTTC	CASSKGASSYEQYF
NA	TRBV2	TRBJ2-5	NA	11	TGTGCCAGCCTCCAGATGGGGGGGGCTTACTTC	CASLQMGGAYF
TRBD1	TRBV18	TRBJ1-2	NA	14	TGTGCCAGCTCACGAGGACAGGCTCAGAATGGCTACACCTTC	CASSRGQAQNGYTF
NA	TRBV12-3/TRBV12-4	TRBJ1-1	NA	13	TGTGCCAGCAGTTACCGTCACAACACTGAAGCTTTCTTT	CASSYRHNTEAFF
NA	TRBV27	TRBJ2-5	NA	15	TGTGCCACCCAGCGAAATACCAATTACCAAGAGACCCAGTACTTC	CATQRNTNYQETQYF
TRBD1	TRBV3-1	TRBJ2-7	NA	14	TGTGCCAGCAGCCAAGATCAGGGGGCTTTAACGTTGCACTTC	CASSQDQGALTLHF
TRBD1	TRBV29-1	TRBJ2-4	NA	13	TGCAGCGTTTCCAGGGGGCTCGGAAACATTCAGTACTTC	CSVSRGLGNIQYF
NA	TRBV30	TRBJ1-1	NA	11	TGTGCCTGGAGCCCCTTGCAGGGAGCTTTCTTT	CAWSPLQGAFF